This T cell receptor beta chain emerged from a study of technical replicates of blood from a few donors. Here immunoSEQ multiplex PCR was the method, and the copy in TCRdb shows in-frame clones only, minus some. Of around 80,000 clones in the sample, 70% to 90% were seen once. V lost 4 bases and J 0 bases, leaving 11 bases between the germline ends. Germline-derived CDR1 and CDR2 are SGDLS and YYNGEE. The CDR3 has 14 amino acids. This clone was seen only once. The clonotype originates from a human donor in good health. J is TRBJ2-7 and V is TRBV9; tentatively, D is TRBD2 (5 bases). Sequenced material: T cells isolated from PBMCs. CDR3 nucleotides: TGTGCCAGCAGCCCAGACGAGGGCTCCTACGAGCAGTACTTC. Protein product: CASSPDEGSYEQYF.